The rows below give T cell receptor beta chains drawn from one sample of a study of T cells in Graves' hyperthyroidism and ophthalmopathy. One entry per CDR3 protein results from TCRdb running MiXCR on the multiplex PCR reads. The sample has around 600,000 distinct CDR3 sequences; approximately 14% are singletons. The sequencing sample was made of blood. All receptors derive from a woman aged 45-65 years with Graves' ophthalmopathy. CDR3s include the opening cysteine and the closing phenylalanine or tryptophan. Fields, in order: D gene, J gene, CDR3 length, V gene, clone size, CDR3 DNA, CDR3 protein. A D gene is named only where the DNA matches it firmly. A clone size is listed for some rows: how often the clone was seen (once, few, many), or a class if it is expanded.

d_call: TRBD2
j_call: TRBJ2-3
cdr3_length: 16
v_call: TRBV7-9
clone_size: .
cdr3_nt: TGTGCCAGCAGGTTGGGACTAGCGGGAGTGGCAGATACGCAGTATTTT
cdr3_aa: CASRLGLAGVADTQYF

d_call: .
j_call: TRBJ2-1
cdr3_length: 11
v_call: TRBV27
clone_size: .
cdr3_nt: TGTGCCAGCAGACTCGGCGGAGACCAGTTCTTC
cdr3_aa: CASRLGGDQFF

d_call: .
j_call: TRBJ2-5
cdr3_length: 14
v_call: TRBV7-7
clone_size: many
cdr3_nt: TGTGCTAGCAGTCCCGGGCCCACCCAAGAGACCCAGTACTTC
cdr3_aa: CASSPGPTQETQYF

d_call: .
j_call: TRBJ2-7
cdr3_length: 14
v_call: TRBV20-1
clone_size: many
cdr3_nt: TGCAGTGCTAGTCTCTCGGACTTCGACTACGAGCAGTACTTC
cdr3_aa: CSASLSDFDYEQYF

d_call: .
j_call: TRBJ2-7
cdr3_length: 15
v_call: TRBV28
clone_size: many
cdr3_nt: TGTGCCAGCATTTTCTCCTGGGACGGGACCTACGAGCAGTACTTC
cdr3_aa: CASIFSWDGTYEQYF

d_call: TRBD2
j_call: TRBJ2-2
cdr3_length: 17
v_call: TRBV2
clone_size: many
cdr3_nt: TGTGCCAGCAGTCGACCGCCGGGACTAGCTAACACCGGGGAGCTGTTTTTT
cdr3_aa: CASSRPPGLANTGELFF

d_call: .
j_call: TRBJ2-4
cdr3_length: 13
v_call: TRBV6-2/TRBV6-3
clone_size: .
cdr3_nt: TGTGCCAGCAGTAACCACCCCTCAAACATTCAGTACTTC
cdr3_aa: CASSNHPSNIQYF

d_call: .
j_call: TRBJ2-6
cdr3_length: 17
v_call: TRBV7-9
clone_size: .
cdr3_nt: TGTGCCAGCAGCGGAACGGAGGGGGGTTCAGGGGCCAACGTCCTGACTTTC
cdr3_aa: CASSGTEGGSGANVLTF

d_call: .
j_call: TRBJ2-1
cdr3_length: 15
v_call: TRBV7-2
clone_size: .
cdr3_nt: TGTGCCAGCAGCAATTCTCGGGACTCCTACAATGAGCAGTTCTTC
cdr3_aa: CASSNSRDSYNEQFF

d_call: .
j_call: TRBJ1-5
cdr3_length: 13
v_call: TRBV20-1
clone_size: few
cdr3_nt: TGCAGTGCTACGACGGGCGTTCATCAGCCCCAGCATTTT
cdr3_aa: CSATTGVHQPQHF

d_call: .
j_call: TRBJ1-2
cdr3_length: 17
v_call: TRBV14
clone_size: once
cdr3_nt: TGTGCCAGCAGCCAAGTTGGTACAGGGCATCTTAACTATGGCTACACCTTC
cdr3_aa: CASSQVGTGHLNYGYTF